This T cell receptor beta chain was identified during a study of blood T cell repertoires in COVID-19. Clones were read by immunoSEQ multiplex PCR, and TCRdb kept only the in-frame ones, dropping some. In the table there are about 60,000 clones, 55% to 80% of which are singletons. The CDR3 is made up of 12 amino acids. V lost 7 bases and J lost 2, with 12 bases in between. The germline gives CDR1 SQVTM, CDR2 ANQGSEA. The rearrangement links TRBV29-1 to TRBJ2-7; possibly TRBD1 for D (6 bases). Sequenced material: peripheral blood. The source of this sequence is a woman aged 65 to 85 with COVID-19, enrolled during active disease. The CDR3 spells CSGHRVTYEQYV. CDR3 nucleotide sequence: TGCAGCGGCCACAGGGTAACCTACGAGCAGTACGTC.